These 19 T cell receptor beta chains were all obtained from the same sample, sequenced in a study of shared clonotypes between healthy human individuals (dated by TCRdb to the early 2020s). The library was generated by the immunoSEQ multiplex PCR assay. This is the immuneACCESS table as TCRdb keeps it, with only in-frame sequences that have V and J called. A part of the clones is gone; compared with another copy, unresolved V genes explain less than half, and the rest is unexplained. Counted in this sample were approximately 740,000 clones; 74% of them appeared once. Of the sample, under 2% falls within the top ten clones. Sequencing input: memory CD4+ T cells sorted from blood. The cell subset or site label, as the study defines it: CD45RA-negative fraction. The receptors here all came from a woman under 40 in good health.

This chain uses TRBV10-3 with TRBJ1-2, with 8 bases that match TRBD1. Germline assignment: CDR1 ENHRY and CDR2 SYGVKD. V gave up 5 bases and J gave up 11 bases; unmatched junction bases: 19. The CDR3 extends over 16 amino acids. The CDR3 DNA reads TGTGCCATCAGTCAGGACCTCCACGTGACAGGGGATCATTACACCTTC. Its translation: CAISQDLHVTGDHYTF.

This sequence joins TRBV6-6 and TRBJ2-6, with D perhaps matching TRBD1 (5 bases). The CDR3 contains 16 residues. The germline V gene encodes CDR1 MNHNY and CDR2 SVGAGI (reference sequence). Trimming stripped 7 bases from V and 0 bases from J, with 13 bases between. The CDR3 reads CASTPSRVSGANVLTF. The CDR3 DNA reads TGTGCCAGCACCCCTTCCAGGGTCTCTGGGGCCAACGTCCTGACTTTC.

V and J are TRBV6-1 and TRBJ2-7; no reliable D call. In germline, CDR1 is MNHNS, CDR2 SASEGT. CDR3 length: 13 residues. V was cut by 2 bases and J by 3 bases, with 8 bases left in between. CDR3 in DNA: TGTGCCAGCAGTGAACAGAACAACTACGAGCAGTACTTC. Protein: CASSEQNNYEQYF.

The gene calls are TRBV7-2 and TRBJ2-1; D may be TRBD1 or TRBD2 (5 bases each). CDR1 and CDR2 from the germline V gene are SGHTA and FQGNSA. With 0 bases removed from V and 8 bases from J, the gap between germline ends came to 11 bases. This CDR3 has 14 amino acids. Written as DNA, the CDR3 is TGTGCCAGCAGCTTAGCGGGACCTCGGTATGAGCAGTTCTTC. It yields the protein CASSLAGPRYEQFF.

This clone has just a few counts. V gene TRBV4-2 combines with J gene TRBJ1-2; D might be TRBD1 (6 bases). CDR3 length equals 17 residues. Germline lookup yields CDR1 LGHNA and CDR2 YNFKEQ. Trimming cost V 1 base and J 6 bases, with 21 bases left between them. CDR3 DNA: TGTGCCAGCAGCCAAGGGGGGGCAGGTCGTAGTAGGAATGGCTACACCTTC. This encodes CASSQGGAGRSRNGYTF.

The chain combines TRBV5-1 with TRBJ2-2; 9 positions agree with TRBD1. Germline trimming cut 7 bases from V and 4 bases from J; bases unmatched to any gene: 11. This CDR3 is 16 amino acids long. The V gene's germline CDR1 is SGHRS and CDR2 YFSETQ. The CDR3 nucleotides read TGCGCCAGCTGCCGGGACAGGGTATTCAGCACCGGGGAGCTGTTTTTT. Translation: CASCRDRVFSTGELFF.

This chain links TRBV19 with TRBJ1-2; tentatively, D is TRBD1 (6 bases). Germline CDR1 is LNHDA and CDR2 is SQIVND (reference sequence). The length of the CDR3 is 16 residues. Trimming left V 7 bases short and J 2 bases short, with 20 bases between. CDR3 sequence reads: CASTPRGAQGNYGYTF. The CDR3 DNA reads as TGTGCCAGTACCCCGCGAGGGGCACAGGGAAACTATGGCTACACCTTC.

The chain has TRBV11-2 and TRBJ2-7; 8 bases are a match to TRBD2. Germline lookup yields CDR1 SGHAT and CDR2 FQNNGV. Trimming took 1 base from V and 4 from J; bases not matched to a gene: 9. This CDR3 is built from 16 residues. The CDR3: CASSLVLAGGQYEQYF. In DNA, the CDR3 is TGTGCCAGCAGCTTAGTCCTGGCGGGAGGACAATACGAGCAGTACTTC.

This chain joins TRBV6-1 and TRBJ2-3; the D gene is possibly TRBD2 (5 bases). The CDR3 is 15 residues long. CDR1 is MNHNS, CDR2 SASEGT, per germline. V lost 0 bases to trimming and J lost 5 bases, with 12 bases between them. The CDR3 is CASSEAPRRGDTQYF. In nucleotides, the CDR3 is TGTGCCAGCAGTGAAGCGCCCCGCCGGGGAGATACGCAGTATTTT.

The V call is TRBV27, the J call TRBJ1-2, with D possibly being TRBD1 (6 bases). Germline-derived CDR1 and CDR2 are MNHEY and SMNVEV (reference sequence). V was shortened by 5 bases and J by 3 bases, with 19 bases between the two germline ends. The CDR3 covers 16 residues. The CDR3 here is CASSTSSRDTDYGYTF. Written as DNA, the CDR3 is TGTGCCAGCAGTACCTCCTCTCGGGACACAGACTATGGCTACACCTTC.

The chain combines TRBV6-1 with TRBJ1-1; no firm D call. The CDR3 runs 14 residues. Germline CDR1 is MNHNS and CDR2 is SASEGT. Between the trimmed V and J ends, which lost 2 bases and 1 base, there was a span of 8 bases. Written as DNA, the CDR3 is TGTGCCAGCAGTGAAATGTGGAAGAACACTGAAGCTTTCTTT. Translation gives CASSEMWKNTEAFF.

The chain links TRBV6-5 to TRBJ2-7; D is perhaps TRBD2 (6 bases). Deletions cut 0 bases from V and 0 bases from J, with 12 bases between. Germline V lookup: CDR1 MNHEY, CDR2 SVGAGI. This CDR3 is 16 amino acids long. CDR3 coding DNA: TGTGCCAGCAGTTACTCGATCGCGGGAAGCTCCTACGAGCAGTACTTC. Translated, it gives CASSYSIAGSSYEQYF.

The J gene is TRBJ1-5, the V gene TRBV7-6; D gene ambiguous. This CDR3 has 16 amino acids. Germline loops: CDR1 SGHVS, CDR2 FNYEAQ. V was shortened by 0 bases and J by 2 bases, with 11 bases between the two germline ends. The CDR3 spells CASSLAPGWGNQPQHF. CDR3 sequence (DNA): TGTGCCAGCAGCTTAGCGCCTGGGTGGGGCAATCAGCCCCAGCATTTT.

CDR3 loop: CASSPGQLWVYGYTF. Here the CDR3 DNA reads TGCGCCAGCAGCCCCGGACAGCTATGGGTCTATGGCTACACCTTC. The chain is built from TRBV5-1 and TRBJ1-2, with a tentative D call TRBD1 (6 bases). The CDR3 runs to 15 residues. Germline assignment: CDR1 SGHRS and CDR2 YFSETQ. V lost 4 bases and J 4 bases, leaving 17 bases between the germline ends.

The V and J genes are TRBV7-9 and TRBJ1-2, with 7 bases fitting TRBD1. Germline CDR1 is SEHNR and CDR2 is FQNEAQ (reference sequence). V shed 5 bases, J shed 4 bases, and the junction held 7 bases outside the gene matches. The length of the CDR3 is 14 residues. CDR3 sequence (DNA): TGTGCCAGCAGCCCCCACGGGGACAGCTATGGCTACACCTTC. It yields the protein CASSPHGDSYGYTF. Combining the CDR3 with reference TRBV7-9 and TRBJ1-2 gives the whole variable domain DTGVSQNPRHKITKRGQNVTFRCDPISEHNRLYWYRQTLGQGPEFLTYFQNEAQLEKSRLLSDRFSAERPKGSFSTLEIQRTEQGDSAMYLCASSPHGDSYGYTFGSGTRLTVV.

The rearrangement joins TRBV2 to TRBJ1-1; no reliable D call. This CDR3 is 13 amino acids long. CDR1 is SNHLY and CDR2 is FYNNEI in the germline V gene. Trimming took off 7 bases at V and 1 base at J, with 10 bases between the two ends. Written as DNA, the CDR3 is TGTGCCAGCACTAGGCGGGAGAACACTGAAGCTTTCTTT. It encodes CASTRRENTEAFF.

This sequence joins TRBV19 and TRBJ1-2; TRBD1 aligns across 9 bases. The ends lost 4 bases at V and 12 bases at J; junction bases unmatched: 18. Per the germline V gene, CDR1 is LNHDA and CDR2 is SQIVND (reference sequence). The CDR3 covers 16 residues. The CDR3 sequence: CASSTGGRTGGKRNTF. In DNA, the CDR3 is TGTGCCAGTAGTACAGGTGGCCGAACAGGGGGCAAGCGGAACACCTTC.

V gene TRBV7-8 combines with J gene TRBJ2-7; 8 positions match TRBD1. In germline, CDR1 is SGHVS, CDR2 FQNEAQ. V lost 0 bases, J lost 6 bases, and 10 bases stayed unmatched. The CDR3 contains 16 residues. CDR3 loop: CASSLAGERQGLEQYF. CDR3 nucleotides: TGTGCCAGCAGCTTAGCAGGAGAGAGACAGGGGCTCGAGCAGTACTTC.

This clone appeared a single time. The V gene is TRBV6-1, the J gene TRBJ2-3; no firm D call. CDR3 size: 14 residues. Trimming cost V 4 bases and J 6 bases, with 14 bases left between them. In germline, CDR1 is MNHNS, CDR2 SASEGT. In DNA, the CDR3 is TGTGCCAGCAGTGGGAACCCCCGTGCGGATACGCAGTATTTT. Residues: CASSGNPRADTQYF.